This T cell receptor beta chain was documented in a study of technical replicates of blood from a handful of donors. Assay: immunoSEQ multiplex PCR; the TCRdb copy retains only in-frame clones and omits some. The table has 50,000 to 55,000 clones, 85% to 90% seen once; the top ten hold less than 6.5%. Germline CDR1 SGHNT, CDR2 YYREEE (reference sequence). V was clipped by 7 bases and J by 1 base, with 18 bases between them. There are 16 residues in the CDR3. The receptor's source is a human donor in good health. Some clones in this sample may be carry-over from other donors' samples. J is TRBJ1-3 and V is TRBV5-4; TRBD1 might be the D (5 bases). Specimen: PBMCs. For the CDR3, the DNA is TGTGCCAGCGGCATCCAGGGCTTGAGTTCTGGAAACACCATATATTTT. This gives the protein CASGIQGLSSGNTIYF.